Listed below are T cell receptor beta chains from one sample, sequenced in a study of cytomegalovirus exposure and HLA in healthy donors. TCRdb keeps only in-frame clones here, not all; method: immunoSEQ multiplex PCR. The sample lists 200,000 or so clones, roughly 91% occurring once. Sample: PBMCs. These receptor sequences come from a woman aged 18-29 years in good health and CMV-seropositive. The CDR3 runs from the conserved cysteine through the conserved F or W. Fields, in order: clone size, J gene, D gene, V gene, CDR3 DNA, CDR3 protein. A D gene is named only where the DNA matches it firmly. Size tells how often a clone was seen (once, few, many) or the class of an expanded clone, and some rows leave it out.

clone size: -
J gene: TRBJ2-7
D gene: -
V gene: TRBV5-1
CDR3 DNA: TGCGCCAGCAGCTTGGGGGGACAAGGGATTACCTACGAGCAGTACTTC
CDR3 protein: CASSLGGQGITYEQYF

clone size: -
J gene: TRBJ2-7
D gene: -
V gene: TRBV6-5
CDR3 DNA: TGTGCCAGCAGTCCCAGGGTTTCGTACGAGCAGTACTTC
CDR3 protein: CASSPRVSYEQYF

clone size: -
J gene: TRBJ1-3
D gene: -
V gene: TRBV11-2
CDR3 DNA: TGTGCCAGTAGGGACTTCTCTGGAAACACCATATATTTT
CDR3 protein: CASRDFSGNTIYF

clone size: -
J gene: TRBJ1-2
D gene: TRBD1
V gene: TRBV28
CDR3 DNA: TGTGCCAGTTCTTCACAGGGGGCGGACTATGGCTACACCTTC
CDR3 protein: CASSSQGADYGYTF

clone size: -
J gene: TRBJ2-3
D gene: TRBD2
V gene: TRBV7-9
CDR3 DNA: TGTGCCAGCAGCTTGGCTAGCGGGGGGGATACGCAGTATTTT
CDR3 protein: CASSLASGGDTQYF

clone size: -
J gene: TRBJ2-5
D gene: -
V gene: TRBV10-1
CDR3 DNA: TGCGCCAGCAGAACAGCGGGCCAGCAAGAGACCCAGTACTTC
CDR3 protein: CASRTAGQQETQYF

clone size: -
J gene: TRBJ1-3
D gene: TRBD1
V gene: TRBV30
CDR3 DNA: TGTGCCTGGAGCAGGACAGGGGACGGAAACACCATATATTTT
CDR3 protein: CAWSRTGDGNTIYF

clone size: -
J gene: TRBJ2-7
D gene: -
V gene: TRBV28
CDR3 DNA: TGTGCCAGCAGTTTAATGGCTAGCTCCTACGAGCAGTACTTC
CDR3 protein: CASSLMASSYEQYF

clone size: -
J gene: TRBJ1-5
D gene: TRBD1
V gene: TRBV18
CDR3 DNA: TGTGCCAGCTCGTCGGGGACAGGGAAGGCCCAGCCCCAGCATTTT
CDR3 protein: CASSSGTGKAQPQHF

clone size: -
J gene: TRBJ2-5
D gene: -
V gene: TRBV27
CDR3 DNA: TGTGCCAGCAGCCCCGTAGTACAAGAGACCCAGTACTTC
CDR3 protein: CASSPVVQETQYF

clone size: -
J gene: TRBJ1-1
D gene: TRBD1
V gene: TRBV10-3
CDR3 DNA: TGTGCCATCAGTGAGTTCCGACAGGGAGCTTTCTTT
CDR3 protein: CAISEFRQGAFF

clone size: -
J gene: TRBJ1-2
D gene: -
V gene: TRBV5-8
CDR3 DNA: TGTGCCAGCAGCTTGGAAGCTCGGATGGGACTGGGTACTGGCTACACCTTC
CDR3 protein: CASSLEARMGLGTGYTF

clone size: -
J gene: TRBJ2-2
D gene: -
V gene: TRBV7-6
CDR3 DNA: TGTGCCAGCAGCCGAAGGACAGAGTCGAACTGGGAGCTGTTTTTT
CDR3 protein: CASSRRTESNWELFF

clone size: -
J gene: TRBJ1-1
D gene: TRBD1
V gene: TRBV5-1
CDR3 DNA: TGCGCCAGCAGCTGGCCGACAGGGGACACTGAAGCTTTCTTT
CDR3 protein: CASSWPTGDTEAFF

clone size: -
J gene: TRBJ1-2
D gene: -
V gene: TRBV15
CDR3 DNA: TGTGCCACCAGCAGGGTCGGAGAAAGCTATGGCTACACCTTC
CDR3 protein: CATSRVGESYGYTF

clone size: -
J gene: TRBJ2-5
D gene: -
V gene: TRBV5-1
CDR3 DNA: TGCGCCAGCAGCCCCGGCGGTTTGGAGACCCAGTACTTC
CDR3 protein: CASSPGGLETQYF

clone size: few
J gene: TRBJ2-7
D gene: -
V gene: TRBV11-2
CDR3 DNA: TGTGCCAGCAGCCCAAGCGGAGAAGCCTACGAGCAGTACTTC
CDR3 protein: CASSPSGEAYEQYF

clone size: -
J gene: TRBJ2-1
D gene: -
V gene: TRBV9
CDR3 DNA: TGTGCCAGCAGCCCAATCATGGATAGCGTTTACAATGAGCAGTTCTTC
CDR3 protein: CASSPIMDSVYNEQFF

clone size: -
J gene: TRBJ2-2
D gene: -
V gene: TRBV27
CDR3 DNA: TGTGCCAGCAGTTTAGGTGGGGGCTGGGGTCAGACCGGGGAGCTGTTTTTT
CDR3 protein: CASSLGGGWGQTGELFF

clone size: -
J gene: TRBJ2-7
D gene: TRBD2
V gene: TRBV7-9
CDR3 DNA: TGTGCCAGCAGCTTAGGTTTGTCCCAAAAAGCGGGGGAGCAGTACTTC
CDR3 protein: CASSLGLSQKAGEQYF

clone size: -
J gene: TRBJ2-1
D gene: TRBD2
V gene: TRBV7-2
CDR3 DNA: TGTGCCAGCAGCCAAGGGACTAGCGGGAGAAATGAGCAGTTCTTC
CDR3 protein: CASSQGTSGRNEQFF

clone size: -
J gene: TRBJ2-1
D gene: TRBD2
V gene: TRBV30
CDR3 DNA: TGTGCCTGCCTACTAGCGGGAGATGGCATCAATGAGCAGTTCTTC
CDR3 protein: CACLLAGDGINEQFF

clone size: -
J gene: TRBJ2-7
D gene: TRBD2
V gene: TRBV4-1
CDR3 DNA: TGCGCCAGCAGCAAGAGACTAGCGGGAGACAGGGTAGAAAGCTACGAGCAGTACTTC
CDR3 protein: CASSKRLAGDRVESYEQYF

clone size: -
J gene: TRBJ2-3
D gene: TRBD2
V gene: TRBV5-4
CDR3 DNA: TGTGCCAGCAGCTTGTTAAGCGGGGCAGATACGCAGTATTTT
CDR3 protein: CASSLLSGADTQYF

clone size: -
J gene: TRBJ2-1
D gene: TRBD2
V gene: TRBV4-1
CDR3 DNA: TGCGCCAGCAGCCATTTGCTAGCGGGAGAGGACAATGAGCAGTTCTTC
CDR3 protein: CASSHLLAGEDNEQFF

clone size: -
J gene: TRBJ2-1
D gene: TRBD1
V gene: TRBV19
CDR3 DNA: TGTGCCAGTAGTCCAAGACAGGGGGCCTACAATGAGCAGTTCTTC
CDR3 protein: CASSPRQGAYNEQFF

clone size: -
J gene: TRBJ2-5
D gene: -
V gene: TRBV20-1
CDR3 DNA: TGCAGTGCTCCAGCGGGAGAGACCCAGTACTTC
CDR3 protein: CSAPAGETQYF